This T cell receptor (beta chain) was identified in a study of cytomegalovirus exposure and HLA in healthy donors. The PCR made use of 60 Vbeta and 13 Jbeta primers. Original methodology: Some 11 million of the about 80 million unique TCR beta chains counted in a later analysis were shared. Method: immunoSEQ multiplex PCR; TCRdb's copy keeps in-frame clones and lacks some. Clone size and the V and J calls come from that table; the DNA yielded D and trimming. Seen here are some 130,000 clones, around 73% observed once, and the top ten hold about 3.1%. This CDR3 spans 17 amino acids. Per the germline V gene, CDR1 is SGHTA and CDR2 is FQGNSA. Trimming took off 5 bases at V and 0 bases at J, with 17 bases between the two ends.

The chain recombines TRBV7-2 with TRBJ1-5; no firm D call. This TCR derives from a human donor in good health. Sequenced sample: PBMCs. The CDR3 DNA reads TGTGCCAGCAGCCGCGGACCCTCGGGAACTAGCAATCAGCCCCAGCATTTT. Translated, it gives CASSRGPSGTSNQPQHF. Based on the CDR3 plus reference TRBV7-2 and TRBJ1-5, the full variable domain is GAGVSQSPSNKVTEKGKDVELRCDPISGHTALYWYRQSLGQGLEFLIYFQGNSAPDKSGLPSDRFSAERTGGSVSTLTIQRTQQEDSAVYLCASSRGPSGTSNQPQHFGDGTRLSIL.